The rows below give T cell receptor beta chains drawn from one sample of a study of long-term antiretroviral therapy in people with HIV. This table comes from immunoSEQ multiplex PCR, and its TCRdb copy is limited to in-frame clones, with some not included. The table has 20,000 to 30,000 clones, 85% seen once; the top ten hold around 10%. Sequenced here: unsorted PBMCs, sampled 2.3 years after starting antiretroviral therapy. The receptors originated from a man in his forties with HIV. Each CDR3 is given with its conserved first and last residue. The D gene is left open where the match is weak. A clone size is listed for some rows: how often the clone was seen (once, few, many), or a class if it is expanded.

- | - | TRBJ1-3 | TRBV9 | TGTGCCAGCAGCGAATCTTCAGGGTCTGGAAACACCATATATTTT | CASSESSGSGNTIYF
- | - | TRBJ2-1 | TRBV18 | TGTGCCAGCTCACCCTCGGCCTACAATGAGCAGTTCTTC | CASSPSAYNEQFF
- | TRBD2 | TRBJ2-7 | TRBV5-4 | TGTGCCAGCAGCTCCCTGACTAGCGGGAGCTCCTACGAGCAGTACTTC | CASSSLTSGSSYEQYF
- | - | TRBJ1-4 | TRBV12-5 | TGTGCTAGTGGTTTATCCCCCTCGGGGGGAGGGGAAAAACTGTTTTTT | CASGLSPSGGGEKLFF
- | - | TRBJ1-2 | TRBV11-2 | TGTGCCAGCAGCTTAGGGCAGGGTTATGATGGCTACACCTTC | CASSLGQGYDGYTF
once | TRBD1 | TRBJ2-5 | TRBV9 | TGTGCCAGCAGCGCAGCCCCACCGACAGGGGGAGAGACCCAGTACTTC | CASSAAPPTGGETQYF
- | - | TRBJ1-4 | TRBV10-3 | TGTGCCATCAGTGAGTCGGGAGGGGTCAGCCTAACTAATGAAAAACTGTTTTTT | CAISESGGVSLTNEKLFF
- | TRBD1 | TRBJ1-2 | TRBV7-8 | TGTGCCAGCAGCTTAGGAGCCTTTCAACCACAATCCGAGGACAGGTTGAACTATGGCTACACCTTC | CASSLGAFQPQSEDRLNYGYTF
- | - | TRBJ1-1 | TRBV5-1 | TGCGCCAGCAGCTTGGGGTCAGTTACCCCCCGGCCGAACACTGAAGCTTTCTTT | CASSLGSVTPRPNTEAFF
- | TRBD2 | TRBJ2-2 | TRBV7-7 | TGTGCTAGCAGCTTAAATGGCGGGAGGTGGAACACCGGGGAGCTGTTTTTT | CASSLNGGRWNTGELFF
- | TRBD2 | TRBJ2-7 | TRBV6-1 | TGTGCCAGCAGTGGTAAGCCGGGACTAGCGGTTTCCTACGAGCAGTACTTC | CASSGKPGLAVSYEQYF
- | TRBD1 | TRBJ1-2 | TRBV6-1 | TGTGCCAGCAGTGCCGACAGGGTTCGTAGCTATGGCTACACCTTC | CASSADRVRSYGYTF
- | - | TRBJ1-2 | TRBV27 | TGTGCCAGCAGTCCAAGCCCCCCAGGGGAGGTCTATGGCTACACCTTC | CASSPSPPGEVYGYTF
- | - | TRBJ2-3 | TRBV7-9 | TGTGCCAGCAGCCTGACCTCGGGGACCCTAGATACGCAGTATTTT | CASSLTSGTLDTQYF
once | - | TRBJ1-6 | TRBV6-6 | TGTGCCAGCATTTGGGGTAGGGGAGGAAATTCACCCCTCCACTTT | CASIWGRGGNSPLHF
- | - | TRBJ1-1 | TRBV30 | TGTGCCTGGAGTGTGGGGATGGGGACTGAAGCTTTCTTT | CAWSVGMGTEAFF
- | - | TRBJ2-2 | TRBV9 | TGTGCCAGCAGCGTAGGCAGATCAGACACCGGGGAGCTGTTTTTT | CASSVGRSDTGELFF
- | TRBD1 | TRBJ2-7 | TRBV7-9 | TGTGCCAGCAGCGAGACCGGGACAGGCACCTACGAGCAGTACTTC | CASSETGTGTYEQYF
- | TRBD2 | TRBJ2-5 | TRBV11-2 | TGTGCCAGCAGCTTAACCCCCACTAGCGGGAGCCAAGAGACCCAGTACTTC | CASSLTPTSGSQETQYF
- | TRBD2 | TRBJ2-5 | TRBV2 | TGTGCCAGCAGCGGGGGAATAGCGGGAGGGTGGGAGACCCAGTACTTC | CASSGGIAGGWETQYF
- | - | TRBJ1-1 | TRBV9 | TGTGCCAGCAGCTCAGGACCTAACACTGAAGCTTTCTTT | CASSSGPNTEAFF
- | - | TRBJ2-3 | TRBV19 | TGTGCCAGTAGTATTAACCCCGCGACAGGGAGGACAGATACGCAGTATTTT | CASSINPATGRTDTQYF
- | - | TRBJ2-1 | TRBV18 | TGTGCCAGCTCAGCAGAGACGGGTACCTACAATGAGCAGTTCTTC | CASSAETGTYNEQFF
- | - | TRBJ2-7 | TRBV5-5 | TGTGCCAGCAGGTTTGGGATGCGGGATGGCTCCGAGCAGTACTTC | CASRFGMRDGSEQYF
- | - | TRBJ2-3 | TRBV7-3 | TGTGCCAGCAGCTTGGGGGGTGGGTTAGATACGCAGTATTTT | CASSLGGGLDTQYF
- | - | TRBJ2-3 | TRBV5-1 | TGCGCCGGTTCCCCGGGGGGCGACTCAGATACGCAGTATTTT | CAGSPGGDSDTQYF
few | - | TRBJ1-2 | TRBV2 | TGTGCCAGCAGTGAGGAGGAAGAGGGGTTTCGGGGCTACACCTTC | CASSEEEEGFRGYTF
- | TRBD2 | TRBJ2-3 | TRBV5-1 | TGCGCCAGCAGTATAGCGGGAGGGCGTGTAGATACGCAGTATTTT | CASSIAGGRVDTQYF
- | - | TRBJ2-3 | TRBV13 | TGTGCCAGCAGCCACCAGAGAGACGTCGATACGCAGTATTTT | CASSHQRDVDTQYF
- | - | TRBJ2-4 | TRBV11-2 | TGTGCCAGCAGCTCAGCCCAAAACATTCAGTACTTC | CASSSAQNIQYF
- | - | TRBJ2-7 | TRBV6-1 | TGTGCCAGCAGTGTCTACGAGCAGTACTTC | CASSVYEQYF
- | - | TRBJ1-1 | TRBV19 | TGTGCCAGTAGTATCCTGGGGCAGAACACTGAAGCTTTCTTT | CASSILGQNTEAFF
- | - | TRBJ2-1 | TRBV15 | TGTGCCACCAGCGGAGGATCCGGGGGCTCCTACAATGAGCAGTTCTTC | CATSGGSGGSYNEQFF
- | - | TRBJ2-4 | TRBV29-1 | TGCAGCGTTGACCACGGGGGATCCAAAAACATTCAGTACTTC | CSVDHGGSKNIQYF
- | - | TRBJ2-7 | TRBV9 | TGTGCCAGCAGCGTAGCTTCAGGGTTGGGCGAGCAGTACTTC | CASSVASGLGEQYF
- | TRBD1 | TRBJ1-1 | TRBV5-8 | TGTGCCAGCAGCGGCTTGGGACAGGTAAACACTGAAGCTTTCTTT | CASSGLGQVNTEAFF
- | - | TRBJ1-5 | TRBV5-5 | TGTGCCAGCAGCTTGACCAGGAATAGCAATCAGCCCCAGCATTTT | CASSLTRNSNQPQHF